The TCR beta chain described here comes from a study of blood T cell repertoires in COVID-19. There are 15 residues in the CDR3. With 2 bases removed from V and 1 base from J, the gap between germline ends came to 11 bases. Germline values: CDR1 SEHNR, CDR2 FQNEAQ (reference sequence). Libraries were prepared by immunoSEQ multiplex PCR; TCRdb keeps only in-frame clonotypes and omits some of them. The sample gives a few hundred thousand clones, 88% of which show up once; about 0.65% is in the top ten. Sequencing was performed on peripheral blood. V and J are TRBV7-9 and TRBJ1-1; D remains ambiguous. This receptor was taken from a human donor in a cohort sampled during active COVID-19. The CDR3 DNA sequence: TGTGCCAGCAGCTTATGGGGAGCTACGAACACTGAAGCTTTCTTT. Protein: CASSLWGATNTEAFF.